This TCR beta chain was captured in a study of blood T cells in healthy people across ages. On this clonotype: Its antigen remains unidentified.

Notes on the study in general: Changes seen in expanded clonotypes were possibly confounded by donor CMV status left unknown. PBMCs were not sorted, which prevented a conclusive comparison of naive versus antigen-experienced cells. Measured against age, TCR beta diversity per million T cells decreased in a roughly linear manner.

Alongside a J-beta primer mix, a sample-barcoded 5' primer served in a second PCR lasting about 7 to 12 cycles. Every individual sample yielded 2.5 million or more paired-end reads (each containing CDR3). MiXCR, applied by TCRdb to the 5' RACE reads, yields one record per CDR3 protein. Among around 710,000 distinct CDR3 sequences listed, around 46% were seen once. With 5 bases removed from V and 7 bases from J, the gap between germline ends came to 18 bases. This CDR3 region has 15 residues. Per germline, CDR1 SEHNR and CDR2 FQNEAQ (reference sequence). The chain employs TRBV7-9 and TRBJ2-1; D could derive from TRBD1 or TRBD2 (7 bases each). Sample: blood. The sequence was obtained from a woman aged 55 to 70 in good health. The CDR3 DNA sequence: TGTGCCAGCAGCCCAGGGGGGGCCTTCGTGAATGAGCAGTTCTTC. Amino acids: CASSPGGAFVNEQFF.